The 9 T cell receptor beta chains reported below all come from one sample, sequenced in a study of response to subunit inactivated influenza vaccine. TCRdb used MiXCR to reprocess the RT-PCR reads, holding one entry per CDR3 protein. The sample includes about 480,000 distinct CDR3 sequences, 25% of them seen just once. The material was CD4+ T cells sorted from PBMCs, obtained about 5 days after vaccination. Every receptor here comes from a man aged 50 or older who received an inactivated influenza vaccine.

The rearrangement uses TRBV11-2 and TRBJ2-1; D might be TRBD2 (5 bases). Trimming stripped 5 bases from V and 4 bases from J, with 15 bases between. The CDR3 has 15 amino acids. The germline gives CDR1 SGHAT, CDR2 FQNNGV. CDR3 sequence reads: CASSARTTGYNEQFF. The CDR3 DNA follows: TGTGCCAGCAGCGCCCGAACCACGGGGTACAATGAGCAGTTCTTC. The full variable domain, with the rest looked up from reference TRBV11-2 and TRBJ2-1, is EAGVAQSPRYKIIEKRQSVAFWCNPISGHATLYWYQQILGQGPKLLIQFQNNGVVDDSQLPKDRFSAERLKGVDSTLKIQPAKLEDSAVYLCASSARTTGYNEQFFGPGTRLTVL.

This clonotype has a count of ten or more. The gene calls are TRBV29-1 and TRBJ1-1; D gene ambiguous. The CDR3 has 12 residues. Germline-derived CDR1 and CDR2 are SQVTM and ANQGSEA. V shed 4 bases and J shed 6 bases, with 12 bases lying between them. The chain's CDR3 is CSVGPAGAEAFF. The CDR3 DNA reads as TGCAGCGTTGGACCCGCTGGGGCTGAAGCTTTCTTT.

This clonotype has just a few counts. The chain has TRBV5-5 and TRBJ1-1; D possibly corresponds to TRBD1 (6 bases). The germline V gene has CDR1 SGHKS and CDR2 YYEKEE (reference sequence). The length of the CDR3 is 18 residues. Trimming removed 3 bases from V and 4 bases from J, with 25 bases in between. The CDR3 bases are TGTGCCAGCAGCTCTGCCCCGGGACAAAGGCTTAGTTCCACTGAAGCTTTCTTT. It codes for CASSSAPGQRLSSTEAFF.

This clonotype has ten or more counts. CDR3 bases: TGTGCCAGCAGTGAACAATATACTAGCACAGATACGCAGTATTTT. This encodes CASSEQYTSTDTQYF. This chain joins TRBV6-1 and TRBJ2-3; the D is unclear. V lost 2 bases to trimming and J lost 0 bases, with 9 bases between them. The germline gives CDR1 MNHNS, CDR2 SASEGT. The CDR3 consists of 15 residues.

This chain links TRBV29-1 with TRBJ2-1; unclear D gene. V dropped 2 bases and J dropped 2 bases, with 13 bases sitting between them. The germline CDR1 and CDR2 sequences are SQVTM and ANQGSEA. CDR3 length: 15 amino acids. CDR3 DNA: TGCAGCGTTGAACCCCTCAGGAGTACCTACAATGAGCAGTTCTTC. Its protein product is CSVEPLRSTYNEQFF.

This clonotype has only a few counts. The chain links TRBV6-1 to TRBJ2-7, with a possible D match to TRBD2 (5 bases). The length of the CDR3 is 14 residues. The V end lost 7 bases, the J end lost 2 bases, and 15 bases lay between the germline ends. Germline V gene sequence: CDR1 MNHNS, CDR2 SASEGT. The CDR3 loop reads CASIRRSEPYEQYF. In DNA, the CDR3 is TGTGCCAGCATTCGGAGGAGTGAACCCTACGAGCAGTACTTC.

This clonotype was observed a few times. CDR3 sequence (DNA): TGTGCCAGCAGCTCACAGGGGCAGTCGGGGGAGACCCAGTACTTC. Translation gives CASSSQGQSGETQYF. V and J are TRBV7-2 and TRBJ2-5; TRBD1 aligns across 7 bases. After removal of 4 bases from V and 5 bases from J, the junction contained 10 bases not matched to a gene. The germline gives CDR1 SGHTA, CDR2 FQGNSA. The CDR3 is 15 amino acids.

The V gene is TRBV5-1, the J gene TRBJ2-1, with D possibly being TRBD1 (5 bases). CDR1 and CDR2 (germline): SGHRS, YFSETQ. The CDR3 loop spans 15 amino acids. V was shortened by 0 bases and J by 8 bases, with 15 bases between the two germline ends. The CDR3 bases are TGCGCCAGCAGCTTGGTCGACAGCAGTATGTATGAGCAGTTCTTC. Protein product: CASSLVDSSMYEQFF.

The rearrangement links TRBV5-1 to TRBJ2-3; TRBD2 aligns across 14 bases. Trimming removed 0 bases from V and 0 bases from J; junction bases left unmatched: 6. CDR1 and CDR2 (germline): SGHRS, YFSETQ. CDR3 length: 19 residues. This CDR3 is CASSLEGTSGGASTDTQYF. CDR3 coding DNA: TGCGCCAGCAGCTTGGAAGGGACTAGCGGGGGCGCTAGCACAGATACGCAGTATTTT.